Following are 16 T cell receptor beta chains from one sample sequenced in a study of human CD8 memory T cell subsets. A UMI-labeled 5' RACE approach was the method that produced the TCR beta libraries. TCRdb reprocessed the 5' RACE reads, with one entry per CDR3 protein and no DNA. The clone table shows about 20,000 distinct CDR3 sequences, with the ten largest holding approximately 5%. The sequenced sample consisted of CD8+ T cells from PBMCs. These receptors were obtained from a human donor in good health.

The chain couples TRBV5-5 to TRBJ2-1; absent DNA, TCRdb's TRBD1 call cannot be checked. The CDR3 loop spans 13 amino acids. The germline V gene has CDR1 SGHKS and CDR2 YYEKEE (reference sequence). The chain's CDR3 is CASSFGRGDEQFF.

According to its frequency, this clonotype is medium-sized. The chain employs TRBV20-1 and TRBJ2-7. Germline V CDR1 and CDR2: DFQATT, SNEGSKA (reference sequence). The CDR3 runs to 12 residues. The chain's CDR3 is CSAREVTDEQYF.

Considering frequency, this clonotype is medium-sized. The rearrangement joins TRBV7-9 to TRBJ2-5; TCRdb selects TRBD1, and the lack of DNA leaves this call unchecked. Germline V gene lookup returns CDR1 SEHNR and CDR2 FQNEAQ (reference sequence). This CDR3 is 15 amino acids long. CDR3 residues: CASSPLDRAGETQYF.

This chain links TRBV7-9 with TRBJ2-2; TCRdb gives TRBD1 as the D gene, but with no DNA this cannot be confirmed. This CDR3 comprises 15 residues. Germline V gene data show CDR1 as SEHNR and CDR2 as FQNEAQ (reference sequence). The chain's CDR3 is CASSSGRENTGELFF.

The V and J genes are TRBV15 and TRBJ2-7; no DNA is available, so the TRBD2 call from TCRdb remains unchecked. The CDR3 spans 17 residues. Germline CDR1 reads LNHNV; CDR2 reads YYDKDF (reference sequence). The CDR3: CATSRDGGERSSYEQYF.

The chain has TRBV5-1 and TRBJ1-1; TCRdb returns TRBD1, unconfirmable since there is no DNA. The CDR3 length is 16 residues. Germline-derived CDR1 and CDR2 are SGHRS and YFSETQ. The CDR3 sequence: CASSLGTGGFDTEAFF.

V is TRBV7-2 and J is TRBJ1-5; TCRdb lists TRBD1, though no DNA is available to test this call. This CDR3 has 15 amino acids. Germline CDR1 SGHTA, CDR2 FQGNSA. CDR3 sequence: CASSLTGALNQPQHF.

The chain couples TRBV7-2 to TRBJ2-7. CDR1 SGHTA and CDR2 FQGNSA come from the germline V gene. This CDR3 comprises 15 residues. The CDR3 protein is CASRQKPTVSYEQYF.

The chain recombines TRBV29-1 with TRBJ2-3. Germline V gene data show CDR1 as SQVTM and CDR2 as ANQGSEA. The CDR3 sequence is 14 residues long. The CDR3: CSVSGIQRTDTQYF.

CDR3 sequence reads: CASSLDRPAYGYTF. This chain connects TRBV5-1 to TRBJ1-2. The CDR3 loop spans 14 amino acids. Per the germline V gene, CDR1 is SGHRS and CDR2 is YFSETQ.

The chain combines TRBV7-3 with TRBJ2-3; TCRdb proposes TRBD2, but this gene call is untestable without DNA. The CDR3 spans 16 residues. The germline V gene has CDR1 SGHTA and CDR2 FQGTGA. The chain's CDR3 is CASMLASGDSTDTQYF.

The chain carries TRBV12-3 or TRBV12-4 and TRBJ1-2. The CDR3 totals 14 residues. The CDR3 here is CASSFRGYGYGYTF.

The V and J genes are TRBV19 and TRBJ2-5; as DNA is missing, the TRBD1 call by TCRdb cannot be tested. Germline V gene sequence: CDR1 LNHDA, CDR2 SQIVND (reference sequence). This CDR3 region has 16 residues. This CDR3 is CASSMYTGVGKETQYF.

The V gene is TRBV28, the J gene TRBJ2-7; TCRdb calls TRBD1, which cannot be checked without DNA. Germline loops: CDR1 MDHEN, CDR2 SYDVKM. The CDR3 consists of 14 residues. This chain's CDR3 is CASSGRGAAYEQYF.

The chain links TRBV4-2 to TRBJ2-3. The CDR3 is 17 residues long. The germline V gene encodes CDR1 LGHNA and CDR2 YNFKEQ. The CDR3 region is CASSQDHLTAFTDTQYF.

CDR3 in amino acids: CASSQDISRGGNTEAFF. The chain carries TRBV4-3 and TRBJ1-1. The CDR3 runs 17 residues. Germline CDR1 reads LGHNA; CDR2 reads YSLEER.